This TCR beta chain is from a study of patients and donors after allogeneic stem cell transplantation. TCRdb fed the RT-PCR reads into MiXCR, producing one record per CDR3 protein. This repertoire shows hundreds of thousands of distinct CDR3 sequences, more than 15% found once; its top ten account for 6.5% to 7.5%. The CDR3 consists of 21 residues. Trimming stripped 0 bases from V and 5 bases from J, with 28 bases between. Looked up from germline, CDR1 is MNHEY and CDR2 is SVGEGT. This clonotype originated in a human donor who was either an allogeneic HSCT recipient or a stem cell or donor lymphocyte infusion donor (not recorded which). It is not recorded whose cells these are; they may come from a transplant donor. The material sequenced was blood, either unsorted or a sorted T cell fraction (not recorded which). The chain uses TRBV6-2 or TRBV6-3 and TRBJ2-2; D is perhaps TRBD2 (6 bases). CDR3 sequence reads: CASSYSRHGGLPLRKTGELFF. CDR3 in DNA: TGTGCCAGCAGTTACTCGAGACACGGAGGGTTGCCTCTCAGGAAAACCGGGGAGCTGTTTTTT.